The T cell receptor beta chain under discussion was sequenced for a study of blood T cell repertoires in COVID-19 (dated by TCRdb to the early 2020s). Regarding the study in general: Samples from collaborators originated in the United States, Italy and Spain and spanned both the acute and convalescent phases of COVID-19. The prospective study material was composed of cDNA or gDNA derived from T cells, B-cell-depleted T cells, or PBMCs. Deeply sampled blood TCRbeta repertoires from subjects exposed to, actively infected with, or recovered from COVID-19 were included in the dataset. A freely available public database, intended as a resource for researchers studying the immune response to SARS-CoV-2, is where the repertoires were released. The samples were drawn from two sources: the first 160 participants of the ongoing ImmuneRACE study, and some 1,300 subjects contributed by 6 global collaborators. Nearly every sample came with metadata listing a de-identified subject ID, COVID-19 status, age in years and sex. HLA class I and class II types, where available, came from metadata supplied by the sample provider rather than from assay-based typing. Study-level results and caveats: The quantity of clinical and demographic metadata differed by source and by participant and was supplied without curation.

TCRbeta CDR3 regions were amplified from genomic DNA by means of the immunoSEQ Assay, a bias-controlled multiplex PCR. On the authors' methods: The number of nucleated cells in each sample was estimated from the amplification of reference gene primers within the assay. Sequence reads were collapsed and filtered to measure the absolute abundance of every unique TCRbeta CDR3 rearrangement. For each sample, productive Simpson clonality was calculated by taking the square root of Simpson's diversity index across productive rearrangements. This immuneACCESS table, as held by TCRdb, lists in-frame sequences with V and J called but not all clones. Of the missing ones, under half trace to an unresolved V gene in checked studies; the others have no known cause. V, J and clone size are those of that table, while D and trimming were read from the DNA. For this sample the table gives a few hundred thousand clones, of which about 90% were detected only once. About 6.8% of the sample rests with the top ten.

As for this clone: This receptor's antigen is unknown. No base qualities exist here, and no much larger clone lies one base off it.

A second Seattle source provided samples from volunteer blood donors who had recovered from COVID-19. The collaborating institutions used their own protocols to collect whole blood in K2EDTA tubes. For TCRbeta analysis, collaborator samples were shipped as frozen whole blood, as isolated PBMCs, or as DNA extracted from either sample type. Including the terminal cysteine and phenylalanine, the CDR3 comprises 13 residues. Only CDR3 DNA remains: 39 bases, in frame from the first base. Deletion took 0 bases off V and 9 bases off J, with a span of 10 bases between the germline ends. From the germline V gene, CDR1 is SNHLY and CDR2 is FYNNEI.

Material for sequencing was peripheral blood. The chain is encoded by TRBV2 joined to TRBJ2-3; the D gene cannot be named for sure. This TCR was sampled from a man younger than 35 who had recovered from COVID-19. The CDR3 region reads CASSEAGGTTQYF. The DNA reads as follows: TGTGCCAGCAGTGAAGCCGGTGGTACGACGCAGTATTTT.